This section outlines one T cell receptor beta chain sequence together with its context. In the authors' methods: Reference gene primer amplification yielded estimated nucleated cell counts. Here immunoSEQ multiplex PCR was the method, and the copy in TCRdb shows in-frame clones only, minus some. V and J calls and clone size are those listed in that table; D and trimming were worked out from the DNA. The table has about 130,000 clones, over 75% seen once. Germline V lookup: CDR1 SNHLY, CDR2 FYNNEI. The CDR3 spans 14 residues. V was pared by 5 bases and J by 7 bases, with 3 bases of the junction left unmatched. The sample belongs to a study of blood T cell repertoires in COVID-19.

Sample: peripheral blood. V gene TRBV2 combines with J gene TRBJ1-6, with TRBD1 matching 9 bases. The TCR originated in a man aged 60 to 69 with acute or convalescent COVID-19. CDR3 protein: CASSTGQGNSPLHF. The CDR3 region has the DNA TGTGCCAGCAGTACGGGACAGGGAAATTCACCCCTCCACTTT.